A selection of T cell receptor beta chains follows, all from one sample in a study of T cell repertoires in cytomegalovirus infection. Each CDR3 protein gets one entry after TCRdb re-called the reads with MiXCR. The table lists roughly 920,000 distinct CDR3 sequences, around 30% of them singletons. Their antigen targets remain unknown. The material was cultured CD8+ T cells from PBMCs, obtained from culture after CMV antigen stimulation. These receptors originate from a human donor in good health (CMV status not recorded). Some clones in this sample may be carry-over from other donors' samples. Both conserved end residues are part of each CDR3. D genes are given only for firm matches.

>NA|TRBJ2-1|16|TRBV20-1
CSARSEGIGSYNEQFF
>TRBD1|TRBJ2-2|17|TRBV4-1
CASSVVYRGQDTGELFF
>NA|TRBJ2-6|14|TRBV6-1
CASSSLIGANVLTF
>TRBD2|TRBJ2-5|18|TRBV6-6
CASRSPGLAGGRRETQYF
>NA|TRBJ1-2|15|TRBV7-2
CASSHRRRRWSGYTF
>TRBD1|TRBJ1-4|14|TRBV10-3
CASAGTATNEKLFF
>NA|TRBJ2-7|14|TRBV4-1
CASSPLAPAYEQYF
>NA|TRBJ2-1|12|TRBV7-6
CAGSLYHNEQFF
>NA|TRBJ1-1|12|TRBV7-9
CASSFTFNQAFF
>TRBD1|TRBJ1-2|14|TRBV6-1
CASSPWTGNYGYTF
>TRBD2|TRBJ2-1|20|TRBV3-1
CASSQDILTSGGGPRNEQFF
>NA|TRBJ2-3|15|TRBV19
CASSTQGWGTDTQYF
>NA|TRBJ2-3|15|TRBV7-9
CASSGDGLSTDTQYF
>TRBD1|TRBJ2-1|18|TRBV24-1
CATSDGQGPAASYNEQFF
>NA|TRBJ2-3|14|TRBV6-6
CASSYSLDSDTQYF
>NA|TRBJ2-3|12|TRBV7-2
CASRQVRDTQYF
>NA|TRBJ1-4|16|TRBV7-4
CASSLEEGEWSEKLFF
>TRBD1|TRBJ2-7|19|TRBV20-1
CSATFTGQGPLGKAYEQYF
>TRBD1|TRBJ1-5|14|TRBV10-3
CAISAGQLNQPQHF
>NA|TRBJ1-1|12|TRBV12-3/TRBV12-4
CASSLNRDGAFF
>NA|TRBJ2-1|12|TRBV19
CASSVGYNEQFF
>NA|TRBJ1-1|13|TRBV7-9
CASSLAREGEAFF
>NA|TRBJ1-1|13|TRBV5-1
CASSDERGTEAFF
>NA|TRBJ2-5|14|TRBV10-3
CAISESSYQETQYF
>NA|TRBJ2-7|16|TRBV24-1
CATSVHTTDSSYEQYF
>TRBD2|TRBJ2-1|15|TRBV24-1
CATSDRGLAYNEQFF
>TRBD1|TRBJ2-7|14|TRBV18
CASSSGDRTYEQYF
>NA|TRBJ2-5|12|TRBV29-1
CSGLWGKETQYF
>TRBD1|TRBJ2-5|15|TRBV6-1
CASSYGTGYQETQYF
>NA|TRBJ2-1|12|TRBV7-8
CASSSVGIGQFF
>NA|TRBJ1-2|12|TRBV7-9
CASSLAGGVSTF
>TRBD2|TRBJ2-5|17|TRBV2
CASSEGLAGAIQETQYF
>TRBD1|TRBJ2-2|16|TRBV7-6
CASSPGTGVSTGELFF
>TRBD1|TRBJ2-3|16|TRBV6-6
CASIGLPDRATDTQYF
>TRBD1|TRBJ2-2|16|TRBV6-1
CASSEWDRSNTGELFF
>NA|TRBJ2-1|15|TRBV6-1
CASSERGGPYNEQFF
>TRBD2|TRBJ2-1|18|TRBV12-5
CASGFFDDSGAFHDEQFF
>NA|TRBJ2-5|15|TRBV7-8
CASTTLGGLKETQYF
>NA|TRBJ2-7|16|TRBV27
CASSLEGLGGQREQYF
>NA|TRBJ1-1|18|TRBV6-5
CASSYEGPEPEPFTEAFF
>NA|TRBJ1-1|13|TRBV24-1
CATRHRMNTEAFF
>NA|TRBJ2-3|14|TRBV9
CASSVVVTPDTQYF
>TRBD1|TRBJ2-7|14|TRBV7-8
CASSVDRGGYEQYF
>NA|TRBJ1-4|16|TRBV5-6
CASSLARGATNEKLFF
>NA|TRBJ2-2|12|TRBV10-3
CAIRSGTGELFF
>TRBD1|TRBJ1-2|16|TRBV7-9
CASSLPGQGANYGYTF
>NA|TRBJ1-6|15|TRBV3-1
CASSQDWDVNSPLHF
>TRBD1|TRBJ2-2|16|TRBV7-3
CASSAAGQGFTGELFF
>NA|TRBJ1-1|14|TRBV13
CASTLGRSNTEAFF
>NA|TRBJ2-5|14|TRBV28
CASSPYQGQETQYF
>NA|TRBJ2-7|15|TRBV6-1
CASSYIGSSGYEQYF
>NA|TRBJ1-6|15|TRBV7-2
CASSSPRAYNSPLHF
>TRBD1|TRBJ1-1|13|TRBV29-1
CSVDRSWGTEAFF
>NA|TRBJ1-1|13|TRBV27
CASSLSRGGEAFF
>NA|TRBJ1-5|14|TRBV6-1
CASSSRAALQPQHF
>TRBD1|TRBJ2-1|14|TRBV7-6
CTSSLAPQGDEQFF
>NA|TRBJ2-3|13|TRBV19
CASSLVPRQTQYF
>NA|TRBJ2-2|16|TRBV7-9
CASSPPRGRTTGELFF
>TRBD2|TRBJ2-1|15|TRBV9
CASSVGSGVGYEQFF